The 21 T cell receptor beta chains below come from one sample, sequenced in a study of cytomegalovirus exposure and HLA in healthy donors. PCR amplification relied on 60 Vbeta primers (plus 13 Jbeta primers). Some clones are missing from TCRdb's copy, which holds only in-frame ones; the method was immunoSEQ multiplex PCR. This table holds 200,000 or so clones, over 70% found once. The sample comprised PBMCs. The receptors originated from a woman aged 18-30 years in good health and CMV-seropositive.

This sequence joins TRBV5-6 and TRBJ1-2; 10 positions agree with TRBD1. The J segment lost 5 bases and the V segment lost 1 base, leaving 5 bases of the junction unmatched. The germline V gene encodes CDR1 SGHDT and CDR2 YYEEEE. The CDR3 loop spans 15 amino acids. The CDR3 loop is CASSLRQGAGYGYTF. As DNA, the CDR3 is TGTGCCAGCAGCTTGCGACAGGGGGCAGGGTATGGCTACACCTTC.

This chain joins TRBV15 and TRBJ1-1; 7 bases line up with TRBD1. This CDR3 contains 14 residues. Losses at the gene ends were 3 bases for V and 6 bases for J; bases not matched to a gene: 7. The germline gives CDR1 LNHNV, CDR2 YYDKDF (reference sequence). In DNA form, the CDR3 reads TGTGCCACCAGCAGCACAGGGGTTCTCGCTGAAGCTTTCTTT. Translated, it gives CATSSTGVLAEAFF.

The table lists this clone with a count of one. J is TRBJ1-2 and V is TRBV7-2, with a possible D match to TRBD1 (6 bases). Trimming stripped 2 bases from V and 4 bases from J, with 11 bases between. Germline lookup yields CDR1 SGHTA and CDR2 FQGNSA. The CDR3 is made up of 14 amino acids. In DNA, the CDR3 is TGTGCCAGCAGCTTACGGGACACCCTCTATGGCTACACCTTC. It translates to CASSLRDTLYGYTF.

The V call is TRBV6-1, the J call TRBJ1-4, with unresolved D. Per germline, CDR1 MNHNS and CDR2 SASEGT. The CDR3 length is 11 residues. Trimming took 6 bases from V and 12 from J, leaving 11 bases between them. CDR3 in DNA: TGTGCCAGCAGCCTAGAGGGAGAACTGTTTTTT. This sequence encodes CASSLEGELFF.

This rearrangement joins TRBV6-6 to TRBJ2-5; D is perhaps TRBD1 (6 bases). Germline V gives CDR1 MNHNY, CDR2 SVGAGI (reference sequence). Trimming removed 5 bases at V and 4 bases at J, with 17 bases between. CDR3 size: 15 residues. The CDR3 loop is CASSGRAPGVETQYF. In nucleotides, the CDR3 is TGTGCCAGCAGTGGCCGGGCCCCAGGGGTAGAGACCCAGTACTTC.

This rearrangement joins TRBV7-6 to TRBJ1-3; 8 nucleotides match TRBD1. The V gene's germline CDR1 is SGHVS and CDR2 FNYEAQ. Unmatched junction bases numbered 5, after V lost 3 bases and J lost 4 bases. The CDR3 runs to 15 residues. The CDR3 DNA sequence: TGTGCCAGCAGCTTGCAAGGGACAGGCGGAAACACCATATATTTT. Its protein product is CASSLQGTGGNTIYF.

The table lists this clone with a count of one. The V gene is TRBV4-1, the J gene TRBJ2-1, with 12 bases lining up with TRBD2. The ends lost 0 bases at V and 1 base at J; junction bases unmatched: 4. The germline gives CDR1 MGHRA, CDR2 YSYEKL. CDR3 length equals 18 residues. CDR3 sequence: CASSQDLAGGLSYNEQFF. CDR3 DNA: TGCGCCAGCAGCCAAGATCTAGCGGGGGGGCTTTCCTACAATGAGCAGTTCTTC.

The chain employs TRBV4-1 and TRBJ1-1; D is ambiguous. The CDR3 contains 14 residues. Germline V CDR1 and CDR2: MGHRA, YSYEKL. V gave up 1 base and J gave up 7 bases, with 13 bases separating them. The CDR3 DNA sequence: TGCGCCAGCAGCCAAGTCGAACAAGGCGGTGAAGCTTTCTTT. The encoded protein is CASSQVEQGGEAFF.

The V and J genes are TRBV19 and TRBJ1-2; D is unclear. V lost 6 bases to trimming and J lost 6 bases, with 17 bases between them. This CDR3 has 14 amino acids. CDR1 and CDR2 (germline): LNHDA, SQIVND (reference sequence). CDR3 coding DNA: TGTGCCAGTAGCGCGACATGGGCAGGCAATGGCTACACCTTC. This sequence encodes CASSATWAGNGYTF.

CDR3 DNA sequence: TGCGCCAGCAGCTCGACTAGCCTCAAGACCCAGTACTTC. As protein: CASSSTSLKTQYF. V is TRBV5-1 and J is TRBJ2-5, with 7 bases that match TRBD2. The CDR3 runs to 13 residues. Germline CDR1 is SGHRS and CDR2 is YFSETQ. After removal of 3 bases from V and 6 bases from J, the junction contained 5 bases not matched to a gene.

This rearrangement joins TRBV5-1 to TRBJ2-5; 7 positions agree with TRBD1. Trimming cost V 3 bases and J 1 base; bases outside gene matches: 3. Germline values: CDR1 SGHRS, CDR2 YFSETQ. The CDR3 totals 14 residues. In DNA, the CDR3 is TGCGCCAGCAGCTGGGGACAGAGCCAAGAGACCCAGTACTTC. Translation gives CASSWGQSQETQYF.

The chain uses TRBV30 and TRBJ1-1; maybe TRBD1 (5 bases). The germline V gene encodes CDR1 GTSNPN and CDR2 SVGIG (reference sequence). V was clipped by 2 bases and J by 10 bases, with 17 bases between them. This CDR3 is 13 amino acids long. CDR3 DNA sequence: TGTGCCTGGAGTTGGAGGGGTGCATGGGGAGCTTTCTTT. Its protein is CAWSWRGAWGAFF.

This clone showed up just once. The chain joins TRBV30 to TRBJ2-1, with TRBD2 matching over 8 bases. Germline CDR1 reads GTSNPN; CDR2 reads SVGIG (reference sequence). This CDR3 spans 19 amino acids. The J segment lost 2 bases and the V segment lost 8 bases, leaving 23 bases of the junction unmatched. For the CDR3, the DNA is TGTGCCGGGGAGGGGGGGGCGGGGGGCGGATCTCTGACCTACAATGAGCAGTTCTTC. Amino acid sequence: CAGEGGAGGGSLTYNEQFF. The whole variable domain, remainder taken from reference TRBV30 and TRBJ2-1, is SQTIHQWPATLVQPVGSPLSLECTVEGTSNPNLYWYRQAAGRGLQLLFYSVGIGQISSEVPQNLSASRPQDRQFILSSKKLLLSDSGFYLCAGEGGAGGGSLTYNEQFFGPGTRLTVL.

The rearrangement joins TRBV2 to TRBJ2-7; TRBD1 aligns across 9 bases. Unmatched junction bases numbered 6, after V lost 4 bases and J lost 8 bases. Germline lookup yields CDR1 SNHLY and CDR2 FYNNEI. The length of the CDR3 is 13 residues. CDR3: CASSGGQGTKQYV. The CDR3 DNA is TGTGCCAGCAGTGGGGGACAGGGTACCAAGCAGTACGTC.

The rearrangement links TRBV4-1 to TRBJ1-1; D ambiguous. Between the trimmed V and J ends, which lost 0 bases and 4 bases, there was a span of 9 bases. The germline V gene has CDR1 MGHRA and CDR2 YSYEKL. The CDR3 spans 14 residues. In nucleotides, the CDR3 is TGCGCCAGCAGCCAAGAGTCGGGAGGCACTGAAGCTTTCTTT. This sequence encodes CASSQESGGTEAFF.

This sequence joins TRBV27 and TRBJ1-5, with D unclear. Looked up from germline, CDR1 is MNHEY and CDR2 is SMNVEV (reference sequence). CDR3 size: 13 residues. V gave up 0 bases and J gave up 6 bases, with 6 bases separating them. CDR3 DNA: TGTGCCAGCAGTTTATCAGTTAGTCAGCCCCAGCATTTT. Protein sequence: CASSLSVSQPQHF.

In this sample, this clone turned up once. This rearrangement joins TRBV6-4 to TRBJ2-5, with 11 bases lining up with TRBD2. CDR1 is MRHNA and CDR2 is SNTAGT in the germline V gene. The J segment lost 5 bases and the V segment lost 2 bases, leaving 7 bases of the junction unmatched. The CDR3 is made up of 16 amino acids. CDR3 loop: CASSDSSGGAVETQYF. CDR3 coding DNA: TGTGCCAGCAGTGACAGTAGCGGGGGGGCCGTCGAGACCCAGTACTTC.

This clone was seen more than once but under ten times. The gene calls are TRBV6-5 and TRBJ1-5; D is uncertain. V gave up 0 bases and J gave up 4 bases, with 7 bases separating them. The CDR3 has 14 amino acids. The V gene's germline CDR1 is MNHEY and CDR2 SVGAGI. The CDR3 loop is CASSYSNLNQPQHF. Written as DNA, the CDR3 is TGTGCCAGCAGTTACTCGAACCTAAATCAGCCCCAGCATTTT.

This clone has just a few counts. CDR3 bases: TGTGCCAGCAGCCCAACCGGGACAGGGTTCTCTGGGGCCAACGTCCTGACTTTC. Translation gives CASSPTGTGFSGANVLTF. The gene calls are TRBV7-3 and TRBJ2-6, with TRBD1 matching over 9 bases. The CDR3 has 18 amino acids. V was clipped by 5 bases and J by 0 bases; unmatched bases: 8. Germline CDR1 is SGHTA and CDR2 is FQGTGA.

The chain links TRBV28 to TRBJ2-4, with 8 bases that match TRBD2. The ends lost 3 bases at V and 2 bases at J; junction bases unmatched: 3. There are 15 residues in the CDR3. Germline lookup yields CDR1 MDHEN and CDR2 SYDVKM. CDR3 in amino acids: CASSFRGGTKNIQYF. Written as DNA, the CDR3 is TGTGCCAGCAGTTTCCGGGGGGGAACCAAAAACATTCAGTACTTC.

The chain carries TRBV5-5 and TRBJ1-4; possibly TRBD1 for D (6 bases). Germline lookup yields CDR1 SGHKS and CDR2 YYEKEE (reference sequence). The CDR3 length is 14 residues. V was trimmed by 0 bases and J by 7 bases, leaving 10 bases between them. CDR3 in amino acids: CASSLGLDSEKLFF. The CDR3 DNA reads as TGTGCCAGCAGCTTGGGCTTGGACAGTGAAAAACTGTTTTTT. Full variable domain (missing parts from reference TRBV5-5 and TRBJ1-4): DAGVTQSPTHLIKTRGQQVTLRCSPISGHKSVSWYQQVLGQGPQFIFQYYEKEERGRGNFPDRFSARQFPNYSSELNVNALLLGDSALYLCASSLGLDSEKLFFGSGTQLSVL.